The rows below give T cell receptor beta chains drawn from one sample of a study of shared clonotypes between healthy human individuals. Sequencing was performed with immunoSEQ multiplex PCR; in TCRdb, only in-frame clones are kept and a portion is missing. The top ten clones hold under 2% of a sample with 2 million to 2.5 million clones, approximately 94% of them seen once. Sequencing used naive CD8+ T cells from PBMCs. The receptors come from a man between 18 and 29 years old in good health. Some clones in this sample may be carry-over from other donors' samples. Both conserved end residues are trimmed from each CDR3.

J gene: TRBJ2-3
V gene: TRBV11-3
CDR3 protein: ASSSYNVGSTDTQY

J gene: TRBJ2-7
V gene: TRBV7-9
CDR3 protein: ASSLVGAVYEQY

J gene: TRBJ1-5
V gene: TRBV4-3
CDR3 protein: ASSQDWAGNQPQH

J gene: TRBJ2-5
V gene: TRBV7-2
CDR3 protein: ASSLVLETQY

J gene: TRBJ2-2
V gene: TRBV11-2
CDR3 protein: ASSFGQNTGELF

J gene: TRBJ1-4
V gene: TRBV27
CDR3 protein: ASRPGTPTYDEKLF

J gene: TRBJ2-7
V gene: TRBV30
CDR3 protein: AWSWTGGDEQY

J gene: TRBJ2-1
V gene: TRBV28
CDR3 protein: ARAPAMGWRWDNEQF

J gene: TRBJ2-2
V gene: TRBV6-1
CDR3 protein: ATRSSAGELF

J gene: TRBJ2-7
V gene: TRBV29-1
CDR3 protein: SVPGTSEQY

J gene: TRBJ2-3
V gene: TRBV28
CDR3 protein: ASSPQGVRTDTQY

J gene: TRBJ2-2
V gene: TRBV28
CDR3 protein: ASSPWTLTNTGELF

J gene: TRBJ1-2
V gene: TRBV6-1
CDR3 protein: ASSEAETGTNYGYT

J gene: TRBJ1-5
V gene: TRBV28
CDR3 protein: ASSLIGWGQPQH

J gene: TRBJ2-7
V gene: TRBV6-6
CDR3 protein: ASGPYYEQY

J gene: TRBJ2-1
V gene: TRBV10-2
CDR3 protein: ASSDPGTSSYNEQF

J gene: TRBJ1-2
V gene: TRBV4-2
CDR3 protein: ASSQDLRIFGRGYI

J gene: TRBJ2-7
V gene: TRBV30
CDR3 protein: AWSVGGSGREQY

J gene: TRBJ2-2
V gene: TRBV14
CDR3 protein: ASSQRPGQPNTGELF

J gene: TRBJ1-4
V gene: TRBV10-1
CDR3 protein: ASSESRGYEKLF

J gene: TRBJ2-1
V gene: TRBV27
CDR3 protein: ASSSGSIAGEGNEQF

J gene: TRBJ2-1
V gene: TRBV7-9
CDR3 protein: ASRHSAGLFSNEQF

J gene: TRBJ2-1
V gene: TRBV29-1
CDR3 protein: SAWTSGMGNEQF

J gene: TRBJ2-7
V gene: TRBV11-3
CDR3 protein: ASSPMGGKSYEQY

J gene: TRBJ2-2
V gene: TRBV7-9
CDR3 protein: ASSSGLGTGELF

J gene: TRBJ1-2
V gene: TRBV7-9
CDR3 protein: ASQKYDRNYGYT

J gene: TRBJ2-2
V gene: TRBV9
CDR3 protein: ASSVDASGYTGELF

J gene: TRBJ2-1
V gene: TRBV27
CDR3 protein: ASIGRAKDEQF

J gene: TRBJ2-5
V gene: TRBV5-8
CDR3 protein: ASSLGAEETQY

J gene: TRBJ2-7
V gene: TRBV9
CDR3 protein: ASSVGGGRGEQY

J gene: TRBJ2-2
V gene: TRBV7-2
CDR3 protein: ASRSRGQNTGELF

J gene: TRBJ1-1
V gene: TRBV13
CDR3 protein: ASSLGGDGFTSMNTEAF

J gene: TRBJ2-4
V gene: TRBV27
CDR3 protein: ASSLKAKNIQY

J gene: TRBJ1-2
V gene: TRBV7-3
CDR3 protein: ASSLVSASDYGYT

J gene: TRBJ1-5
V gene: TRBV19
CDR3 protein: ASSQGSSNQPQH

J gene: TRBJ2-7
V gene: TRBV29-1
CDR3 protein: SVVTGALEQY

J gene: TRBJ1-2
V gene: TRBV21-1
CDR3 protein: ASSKARQGVVNYGYT

J gene: TRBJ2-6
V gene: TRBV7-9
CDR3 protein: ASSRTAGAEDNVLT

J gene: TRBJ1-5
V gene: TRBV28
CDR3 protein: ASSPLIEGGQPQH